The 6 T cell receptor beta chains in this list originate from one sample, sequenced in a study of shared clonotypes between healthy human individuals. Generated by immunoSEQ multiplex PCR, the TCRdb table keeps only in-frame clones and is missing some. The sample records some 2,100,000 clones, approximately 94% being singletons. The sequencing sample was made of naive CD4+ T cells sorted from blood. Subset of the sample: CD45RA+ positively selected. The receptors derive from a man between 18 and 29 years old in good health.

The rearrangement links TRBV7-3 to TRBJ2-7, with D perhaps given as TRBD1 or TRBD2 (5 bases each). CDR1 is SGHTA, CDR2 FQGTGA, per germline. V lost 5 bases and J lost 0, with 11 bases in between. The CDR3 has 14 amino acids. The CDR3, as DNA: TGTGCCAGCAGCCCCGGGACGGACTCCTACGAGCAGTACTTC. Translated, it gives CASSPGTDSYEQYF.

This clone was detected only once. The chain has TRBV19 and TRBJ2-3; TRBD2 is a possible D gene (6 bases). Trimming shortened V by 4 bases and J by 7 bases, and 15 bases separated the two germline ends. The CDR3 contains 14 residues. Germline CDR1 LNHDA, CDR2 SQIVND (reference sequence). CDR3 sequence (DNA): TGTGCCAGTAGTAAAGGGTCGGGGGACTATACGCAGTATTTT. Amino acids: CASSKGSGDYTQYF.

The rearrangement joins TRBV19 to TRBJ1-2, with no clear D. Germline CDR1 is LNHDA and CDR2 is SQIVND (reference sequence). Trimming removed 4 bases from V and 5 bases from J, with 14 bases in between. The CDR3 consists of 14 residues. The CDR3 DNA is TGTGCCAGTAGTACCCTCGGACGCGGGTATGGCTACACCTTC. Its protein is CASSTLGRGYGYTF.

The V and J genes are TRBV11-2 and TRBJ1-4, with D uncertain. Per the germline V gene, CDR1 is SGHAT and CDR2 is FQNNGV. This CDR3 region has 17 residues. Trimming pared 4 bases from V and 6 bases from J, leaving 21 bases between. The CDR3 loop reads CASSSRKRGYRDEKLFF. CDR3 DNA: TGTGCCAGCAGCTCCCGAAAGAGAGGGTATAGGGATGAAAAACTGTTTTTT. Based on the CDR3 plus reference TRBV11-2 and TRBJ1-4, the full variable domain is EAGVAQSPRYKIIEKRQSVAFWCNPISGHATLYWYQQILGQGPKLLIQFQNNGVVDDSQLPKDRFSAERLKGVDSTLKIQPAKLEDSAVYLCASSSRKRGYRDEKLFFGSGTQLSVL.

This chain uses TRBV2 with TRBJ1-6, with 7 bases aligning to TRBD1. The CDR3 loop spans 14 amino acids. Germline V lookup: CDR1 SNHLY, CDR2 FYNNEI. The ends lost 9 bases at V and 8 bases at J; junction bases unmatched: 10. The CDR3 DNA sequence: TGTGCCAGGCGCTCTCAGGGGACAGATTCACCCCTCCACTTT. The encoded protein is CARRSQGTDSPLHF.

Details on this clone: This CDR3 is also generated by other DNA sequences in the sample. The rearrangement links TRBV6-6 to TRBJ2-5, with D hard to call. The CDR3 is made up of 14 amino acids. With 0 bases removed from V and 1 base from J, the gap between germline ends came to 6 bases. Germline CDR1 reads MNHNY; CDR2 reads SVGAGI (reference sequence). The CDR3 bases are TGTGCCAGCAGTTACTCTCGGTCCCAAGAGACCCAGTACTTC. Its protein product is CASSYSRSQETQYF.